This TCR beta chain was identified in a study of blood T cells in healthy people across ages. Notes on the study in general: It was the long-lived donors that had more naive CD4+ cells and higher diversity than aged donors.

This CDR3 contains 12 residues. The V end was cut by 3 bases, the J end by 3 bases, with 5 bases between. CDR1 is SEHNR, CDR2 FQNEAQ, per germline (reference sequence). As to this clonotype: What it binds is not known.

A second about 6 to 12 cycle PCR used barcoded and J-beta primers. TCRdb re-called the 5' RACE reads through MiXCR, storing one row per CDR3 protein. The sample yields 1.5 million to 2 million distinct CDR3 sequences, about 35% seen once. This chain uses TRBV7-9 with TRBJ1-2; no clear D gene. The sample was blood. The clonotype comes from a woman in her 30s in good health. The CDR3 DNA reads TGTGCCAGCAGCTTTCACGACTATGGCTACACCTTC. Its translation: CASSFHDYGYTF.